The clone carrying this T cell receptor (beta chain) was found once. The authors' processing: Amplified reference gene primers provided the basis for estimating nucleated cell counts. The method was immunoSEQ multiplex PCR; TCRdb's version includes in-frame clones alone and lacks a portion of them. The D gene and trimming were derived from the DNA, and the V and J assignments and clone size from that table. The sample includes some 300,000 clones, roughly 90% of them seen just once. This CDR3 has 12 amino acids. Germline V gene data show CDR1 as MNHNY and CDR2 as SVGAGI (reference sequence). V dropped 6 bases and J dropped 4; count of bases not matched to a gene: 0. The Seattle patients joined while their infection was active and were tracked longitudinally afterward. These data belong to a study of blood T cell repertoires in COVID-19. Study background: Acute-phase and convalescent COVID-19 samples originated in the United States, Italy and Spain. From T cells, B-cell-depleted T cells, or PBMCs came the material, which was cDNA or gDNA.

The gene calls are TRBV6-6 and TRBJ2-3, with 8 bases identical to TRBD1. The material sequenced was peripheral blood. The sequence was collected from a woman in her forties with COVID-19, enrolled during active disease. The DNA of the CDR3 is TGTGCCAGCAGGGACAGGGCAGATACGCAGTATTTT. As protein: CASRDRADTQYF.